This TCR beta chain was sequenced in a study of radiation and T cells in renal cell carcinoma. A few counts support this clone. Time point in this sample: blood 2 weeks post-SBRT. As for treatment: 15 Gy SBRT to primary tumor, nephrectomy 4 weeks later. Blood was sampled at baseline, 2 weeks and 4 weeks after SBRT. Data came from immunoSEQ multiplex PCR; TCRdb stores just in-frame clones and leaves some out. The data hold under 150,000 clones, with 80% to 90% observed a single time. Germline V gene data show CDR1 as MNHNY and CDR2 as SVGAGI (reference sequence). The CDR3 totals 15 residues. Deletions cut 6 bases from V and 5 bases from J, with 19 bases between.

This receptor was taken from a woman aged 60-75 years with renal cell carcinoma. The chain combines TRBV6-6 with TRBJ1-1; TRBD1 is a possible D gene (6 bases). The input for sequencing was blood, taken from a patient whose treatment included radiotherapy and nephrectomy. CDR3 in DNA: TGTGCCAGCAGCCACTGGGACATCGACTGGACTGAAGCTTTCTTT. Its translation: CASSHWDIDWTEAFF.